This T cell receptor beta chain was identified in a study of cytomegalovirus exposure and HLA in healthy donors. Germline CDR1 reads LNHDA; CDR2 reads SQIVND (reference sequence). CDR3 length: 20 amino acids. V shed 6 bases and J shed 0 bases, with 24 bases lying between them. The PCR was carried out with 60 Vbeta primers and 13 Jbeta primers. TCRdb's copy holds only in-frame clones and misses some; the assay was immunoSEQ multiplex PCR. The table records about 150,000 clones, under 90% of them present only once. The sequenced sample was PBMCs. V is TRBV19 and J is TRBJ1-6; D possibly corresponds to TRBD1 (6 bases). The clonotype was recovered from a boy younger than 10 in good health and CMV-seronegative. CDR3: CASSRDTYKTSSSYNSPLHF. CDR3 DNA: TGTGCCAGTAGCCGGGACACCTACAAGACCTCGAGCTCCTATAATTCACCCCTCCACTTT. The whole variable domain, filled in from reference TRBV19 and TRBJ1-6, reads DGGITQSPKYLFRKEGQNVTLSCEQNLNHDAMYWYRQDPGQGLRLIYYSQIVNDFQKGDIAEGYSVSREKKESFPLTVTSAQKNPTAFYLCASSRDTYKTSSSYNSPLHFGNGTRLTVT.